This record concerns one T cell receptor beta chain sequence. What it binds is unknown. The data originate from a study of beta chain features in type 1 diabetes. In the study overall: Similarity in age, gender and cell yields was seen between patients and healthy donors. Findings and caveats of the study: Within each of all four CD4+ subsets, Type 1 diabetes patients had TCRB CDR3s that were moderately but significantly shorter. Naive, central memory and Treg TCRB repertoires appeared more alike in patients than in healthy donors. For TCRB rearrangement, an influence of HLA type remained unresolved here.

Expressed TCRB transcripts were sequenced, since all the RNA that had been isolated was reverse transcribed. Measured with immunoSEQ multiplex PCR; TCRdb has only the in-frame clones, and not every one. Of about 270,000 clones listed, 13% to 15% are singletons. Between the trimmed V and J ends, which lost 3 bases and 2 bases, there was a span of 10 bases. Germline V CDR1 and CDR2: SNHLY, FYNNEI. This CDR3 region has 15 residues. Sample: naive CD4+ T cells from blood. The sequence derives from a man under 40 with type 1 diabetes. This chain uses TRBV2 with TRBJ2-2, with D perhaps matching TRBD2 (5 bases). CDR3 protein: CASSDVEGNTGELFF. The DNA for the CDR3 is TGTGCCAGCAGTGACGTTGAGGGTAACACCGGGGAGCTGTTTTTT.